The 9 T cell receptor beta chains presented below share a single source sample, sequenced in a study of a mutant IDH1 vaccine in newly diagnosed glioma. What these receptors recognize is not known. Data came from immunoSEQ multiplex PCR; TCRdb stores just in-frame clones and leaves some out. The repertoire holds about 62,000 clones, approximately 90% seen once, with 1.5% to 2% in the top ten. Time point reported: week 11, during vaccination. Vaccine doses each comprised 300 ug of mutant IDH1 20-mer peptide, with topical imiquimod. Sequenced material: PBMCs, taken from a glioma patient whose treatment included an IDH1 peptide vaccine. The receptors here all came from a man aged 40-49 years with glioma.

This chain connects TRBV19 to TRBJ2-1; 8 bases agree with TRBD1. J gave up 10 bases and V 5 bases, and 25 bases lay outside the gene matches. This CDR3 spans 19 amino acids. Germline CDR1 is LNHDA and CDR2 is SQIVND (reference sequence). CDR3 residues: CASSESRRGRTTGAREQFF. The CDR3 DNA reads as TGTGCCAGTAGTGAATCCCGCAGGGGGCGGACTACGGGCGCTCGAGAGCAGTTCTTC. Using reference TRBV19 and TRBJ2-1 for the parts outside the CDR3, the full variable domain is DGGITQSPKYLFRKEGQNVTLSCEQNLNHDAMYWYRQDPGQGLRLIYYSQIVNDFQKGDIAEGYSVSREKKESFPLTVTSAQKNPTAFYLCASSESRRGRTTGAREQFFGPGTRLTVL.

The chain links TRBV2 to TRBJ1-1, with TRBD1 matching over 7 bases. CDR3 size: 16 residues. CDR1 SNHLY and CDR2 FYNNEI come from the germline V gene. With V trimmed by 7 bases and J by 2 bases, 13 bases remained unmatched. CDR3 in amino acids: CASKLTGHLGNTEAFF. DNA for the CDR3: TGTGCCAGCAAACTGACAGGGCATCTTGGAAACACTGAAGCTTTCTTT.

Only one count was recorded for this clone. The chain recombines TRBV7-2 with TRBJ2-3; D gene uncertain. The CDR3 contains 12 residues. Germline V gives CDR1 SGHTA, CDR2 FQGNSA. The ends were cut back, 3 bases at V and 3 bases at J, with 4 bases in the middle. CDR3 amino acids: CASSFRTDTQYF. The CDR3 DNA reads as TGTGCCAGCAGCTTTCGTACAGATACGCAGTATTTT.

This chain joins TRBV7-8 and TRBJ2-2, with TRBD2 identical over 15 bases. Germline V lookup: CDR1 SGHVS, CDR2 FQNEAQ. This CDR3 has 18 residues. Losses at the gene ends were 0 bases for V and 3 bases for J; bases not matched to a gene: 2. CDR3 bases: TGTGCCAGCAGCTTAGCGGGACTAGCGGGGGGATACACCGGGGAGCTGTTTTTT. The encoded protein is CASSLAGLAGGYTGELFF.

The rearrangement joins TRBV21-1 to TRBJ2-2; TRBD1, as called in the table, went unchecked against the DNA. TRBV21-1 is marked as a pseudogene. The CDR3 extends over 17 amino acids. The CDR3 sequence is CASSKFRGTQYTGELFF. The CDR3 DNA is TGTGCCAGCAGCAAATTCAGGGGAACGCAATACACCGGGGAGCTGTTTTTT.

This chain uses TRBV4-1 with TRBJ2-2, with D possibly being TRBD2 (6 bases). The CDR3 consists of 13 residues. Germline lookup yields CDR1 MGHRA and CDR2 YSYEKL. V dropped 2 bases and J dropped 6 bases, with 7 bases sitting between them. The CDR3 protein is CASSQRGAGELFF. For the CDR3, the DNA is TGCGCCAGCAGCCAACGCGGGGCCGGGGAGCTGTTTTTT.

CDR3 coding DNA: TGTGCCAGCAGTTCCGGACTAGCGGGAGGTGAGCAGTACTTC. Its translation is CASSSGLAGGEQYF. The rearrangement joins TRBV28 to TRBJ2-7, with 14 bases aligning to TRBD2. Germline trimming cut 4 bases from V and 7 bases from J; bases unmatched to any gene: 3. CDR3 length: 14 residues. CDR1 and CDR2 (germline): MDHEN, SYDVKM.

The chain is built from TRBV5-4 and TRBJ1-3; D call uncertain. The CDR3 is made up of 14 amino acids. Germline V gives CDR1 SGHNT, CDR2 YYREEE (reference sequence). V shed 2 bases and J shed 4 bases, with 10 bases lying between them. CDR3 sequence (DNA): TGTGCCAGCAGCTTTTTTATAACCGGAAACACCATATATTTT. Amino acids: CASSFFITGNTIYF.

In its sample, this clone was seen once. The chain combines TRBV6-1 with TRBJ2-5; D is unclear. Germline CDR1 and CDR2: MNHNS and SASEGT. CDR3 length: 14 residues. Deletions cut 10 bases from V and 5 bases from J, with 20 bases between. The CDR3 DNA sequence: TGTGCCACCTTTCGTTGGTCGGGCAGGGAGACCCAGTACTTC. Its translation: CATFRWSGRETQYF.